This entry lists 6 T cell receptor beta chains sequenced from one sample in a study of T cell responses to AZD1222 COVID-19 vaccine. The data were produced by immunoSEQ multiplex PCR, yet TCRdb's version contains in-frame clones alone and is incomplete. The sample contains 85,000 to 130,000 clones, 90% of which appear only once. This specimen was peripheral blood, taken 28 days after the second AZD1222 dose. These receptors came from an adult who received the AZD1222 COVID-19 vaccine.

This clone was detected only once. V and J are TRBV9 and TRBJ1-4, with D tentatively TRBD1 (6 bases). Germline V gives CDR1 SGDLS, CDR2 YYNGEE. Trimming took off 4 bases at V and 2 bases at J, with 12 bases between the two ends. The CDR3 length is 15 residues. In nucleotides, the CDR3 is TGTGCCAGCAGCCCCCTACAGGGTACTAATGAAAAACTGTTTTTT. Encoded protein: CASSPLQGTNEKLFF. The full variable domain, its missing parts supplied by reference TRBV9 and TRBJ1-4, is DSGVTQTPKHLITATGQRVTLRCSPRSGDLSVYWYQQSLDQGLQFLIQYYNGEERAKGNILERFSAQQFPDLHSELNLSSLELGDSALYFCASSPLQGTNEKLFFGSGTQLSVL.

This chain links TRBV5-5 with TRBJ1-1; D call uncertain. The CDR3 is 13 residues long. The V end lost 3 bases, the J end lost 6 bases, and 12 bases lay between the germline ends. Germline assignment: CDR1 SGHKS and CDR2 YYEKEE (reference sequence). The CDR3 loop is CASSWGFVSEAFF. The DNA for the CDR3 is TGTGCCAGCAGCTGGGGTTTCGTGTCTGAAGCTTTCTTT.

The chain recombines TRBV5-1 with TRBJ2-1; possibly TRBD1 or TRBD2 for D (5 bases each). Trimming took off 5 bases at V and 7 bases at J, with 13 bases between the two ends. The CDR3 runs to 13 residues. Germline values: CDR1 SGHRS, CDR2 YFSETQ. CDR3 residues: CASRRGALNEQFF. CDR3 nucleotides: TGCGCCAGCAGGAGGGGAGCCTTAAATGAGCAGTTCTTC.

The rearrangement uses TRBV6-4 and TRBJ1-6; perhaps TRBD1 as D (5 bases). Germline values: CDR1 MRHNA, CDR2 SNTAGT. The V and J ends lost 6 bases and 10 bases respectively, with 13 bases between them. The CDR3 spans 13 residues. The CDR3 nucleotides are TGTGCCAGCAGAGCCCATGGGGGATCACCCCTCCACTTT. It specifies CASRAHGGSPLHF.

The V and J genes are TRBV2 and TRBJ2-3, with D perhaps matching TRBD2 (5 bases). V was pared by 6 bases and J by 6 bases, with 13 bases between. This CDR3 is built from 13 residues. Germline assignment: CDR1 SNHLY and CDR2 FYNNEI. CDR3 sequence (DNA): TGTGCCAGCAGCCCCAGTAGAGGGGATACGCAGTATTTT. It yields the protein CASSPSRGDTQYF. The entire variable domain, with the rest obtained from reference TRBV2 and TRBJ2-3, is as follows: EPEVTQTPSHQVTQMGQEVILRCVPISNHLYFYWYRQILGQKVEFLVSFYNNEISEKSEIFDDQFSVERPDGSNFTLKIRSTKLEDSAMYFCASSPSRGDTQYFGPGTRLTVL.

The rearrangement links TRBV6-5 to TRBJ2-7; the D is unclear. The CDR3 contains 11 residues. V lost 5 bases to trimming and J lost 9 bases, with 11 bases between them. Germline CDR1 MNHEY, CDR2 SVGAGI. CDR3 protein: CASSKRTTQYF. The CDR3 coding sequence is TGTGCCAGCAGTAAAAGGACCACGCAGTACTTC.